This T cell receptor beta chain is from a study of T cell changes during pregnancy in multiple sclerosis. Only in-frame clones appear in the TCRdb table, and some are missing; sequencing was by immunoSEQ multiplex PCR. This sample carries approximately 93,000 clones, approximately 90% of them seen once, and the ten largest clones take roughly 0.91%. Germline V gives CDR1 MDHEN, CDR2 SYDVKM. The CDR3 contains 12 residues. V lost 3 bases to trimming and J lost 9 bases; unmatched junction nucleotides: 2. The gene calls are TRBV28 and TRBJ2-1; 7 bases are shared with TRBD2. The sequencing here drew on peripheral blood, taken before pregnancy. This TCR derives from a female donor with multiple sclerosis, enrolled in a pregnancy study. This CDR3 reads CASSFGGSEQFF. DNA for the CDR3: TGTGCCAGCAGTTTTGGCGGGAGTGAGCAGTTCTTC.